This T cell receptor (beta chain) was found in a study of T cell responses to AZD1222 COVID-19 vaccine. Whole-study results and caveats: Spike-specific TCR breadth rose after two AZD1222 doses, and depth rose as well. Recipients of AZD1222 seropositive at baseline numbered only 6 or 7.

Generated by immunoSEQ multiplex PCR, the TCRdb table keeps only in-frame clones and is missing some. Found here are 20,000 to 30,000 clones, 86% of them singletons; the top ten hold roughly 8%. V lost 4 bases, J lost 5 bases, and 14 bases lay in between. This CDR3 comprises 14 residues. Germline loops: CDR1 LNHDA, CDR2 SQIVND (reference sequence). As regards this clone: The antigen is unknown.

The sequencing used peripheral blood, collected 28 days after the second AZD1222 dose. The TCR originated in an adult who received the AZD1222 COVID-19 vaccine. This chain joins TRBV19 and TRBJ2-5; the D gene is possibly TRBD1 (6 bases). Here the CDR3 reads CASSTTGNWETQYF. As DNA, the CDR3 is TGTGCCAGTAGTACTACAGGGAACTGGGAGACCCAGTACTTC.